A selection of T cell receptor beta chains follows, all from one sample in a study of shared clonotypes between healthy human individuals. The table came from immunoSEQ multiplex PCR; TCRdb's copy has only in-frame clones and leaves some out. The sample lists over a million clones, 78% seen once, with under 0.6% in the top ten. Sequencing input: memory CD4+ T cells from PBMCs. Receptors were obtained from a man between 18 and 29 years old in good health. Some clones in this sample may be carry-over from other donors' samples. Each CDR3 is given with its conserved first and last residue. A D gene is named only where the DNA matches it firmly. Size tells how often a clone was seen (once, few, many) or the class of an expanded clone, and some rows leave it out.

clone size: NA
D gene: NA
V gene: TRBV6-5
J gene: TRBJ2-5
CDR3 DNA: TGTGCCAGCAGCCGGCTTACAGGAATAGAGACCCAGTACTTC
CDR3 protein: CASSRLTGIETQYF

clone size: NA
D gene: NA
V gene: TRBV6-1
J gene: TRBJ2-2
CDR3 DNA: TGTGCCAGCAGTGAACTGCGCTATGGAGGCGGGGAGCTGTTTTTT
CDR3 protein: CASSELRYGGGELFF

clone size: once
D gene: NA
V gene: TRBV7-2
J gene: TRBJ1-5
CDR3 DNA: TGTGCCAGCAGCTTAGTGGGGGGCGGCCAGCCCCAGCATTTT
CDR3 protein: CASSLVGGGQPQHF

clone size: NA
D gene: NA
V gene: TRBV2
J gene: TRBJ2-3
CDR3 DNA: TGTGCCAGCCTTTTACGAAGCACAGATACGCAGTATTTT
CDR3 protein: CASLLRSTDTQYF

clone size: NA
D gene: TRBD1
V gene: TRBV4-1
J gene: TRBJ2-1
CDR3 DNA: TGCGCCAGCAGCCAAGTAAGAGACAGGGGTAATGAGCAGTTCTTC
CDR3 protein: CASSQVRDRGNEQFF

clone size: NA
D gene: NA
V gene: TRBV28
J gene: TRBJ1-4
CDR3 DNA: TGTGCCAGCAGCCCCCGATTAGGCAGGGGCGATGAAAAACTGTTTTTT
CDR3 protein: CASSPRLGRGDEKLFF

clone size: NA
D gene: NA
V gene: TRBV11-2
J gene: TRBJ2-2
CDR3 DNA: TGTGCCAGCAGCTTAGCTTTCGTAAACACCGGGGAGCTGTTTTTT
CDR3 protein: CASSLAFVNTGELFF

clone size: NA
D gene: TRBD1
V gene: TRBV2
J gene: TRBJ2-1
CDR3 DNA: TGTGCCAGCAGTGAGCGTCAGGGGGTGCAGTTCTTC
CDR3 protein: CASSERQGVQFF

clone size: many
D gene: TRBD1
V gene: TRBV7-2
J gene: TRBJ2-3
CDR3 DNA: TGTGCCAGCAGCTTTGGGACAGGGCTGAGGGCGCAGTATTTT
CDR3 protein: CASSFGTGLRAQYF

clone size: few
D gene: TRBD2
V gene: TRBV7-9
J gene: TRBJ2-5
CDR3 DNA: TGTGCCAGCAGCCGTTGGACTAGCGCCAACTGGATACAAGAGACCCAGTACTTC
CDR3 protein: CASSRWTSANWIQETQYF

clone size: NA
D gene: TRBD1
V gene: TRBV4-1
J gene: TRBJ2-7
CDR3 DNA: TGCGCCAGCAGCCAAGCCCTAGCGACAGGGGGCGGAAACGAGCAGTACTTC
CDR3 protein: CASSQALATGGGNEQYF

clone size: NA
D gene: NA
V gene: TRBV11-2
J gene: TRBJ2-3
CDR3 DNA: TGTGCCAGCAGCCCCGGGACTTTCCAAAGCGCAGATACGCAGTATTTT
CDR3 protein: CASSPGTFQSADTQYF

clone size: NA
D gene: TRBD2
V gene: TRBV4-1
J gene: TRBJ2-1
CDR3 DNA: TGCGCCAGCAGCCGGAGGAGTAGCGGGAGGTTGACTGAGCAGTTCTTC
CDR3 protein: CASSRRSSGRLTEQFF

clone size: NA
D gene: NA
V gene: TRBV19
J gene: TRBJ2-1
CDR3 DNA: TGTGCCAGTAGTATGGGTGGTCGGGCTCGCCCCTACAATGAGCAGTTCTTC
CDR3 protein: CASSMGGRARPYNEQFF

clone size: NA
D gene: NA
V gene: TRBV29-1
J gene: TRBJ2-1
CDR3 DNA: TGCAGCGTTAACGGGTTGGGATACAATGAGCAGTTCTTC
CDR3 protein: CSVNGLGYNEQFF

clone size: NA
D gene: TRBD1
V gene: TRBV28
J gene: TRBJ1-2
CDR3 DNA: TGTGCCAGCAGCGGAACAGGGGGCGACTATGGCTACACCTTC
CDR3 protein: CASSGTGGDYGYTF

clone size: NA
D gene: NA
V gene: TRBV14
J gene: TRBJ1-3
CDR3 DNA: TGTGCCAGCAGCCGGGACCGCAACGAAAACACCATATATTTT
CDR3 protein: CASSRDRNENTIYF

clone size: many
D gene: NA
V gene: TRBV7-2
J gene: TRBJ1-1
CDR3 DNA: TGTGCCAGCAGCTTAAAGGCAGGGAACGCTTTCTTT
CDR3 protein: CASSLKAGNAFF

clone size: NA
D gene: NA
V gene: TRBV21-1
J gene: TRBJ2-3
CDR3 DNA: TGTGCCAGCAGCAATTCGGGGGACTGCACAGATACGCAGTATTTT
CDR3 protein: CASSNSGDCTDTQYF

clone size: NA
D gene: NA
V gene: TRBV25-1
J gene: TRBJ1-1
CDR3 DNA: TGTGCCAGCAGTCCACACCTTGGGCGGGCTTTCTTT
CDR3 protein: CASSPHLGRAFF

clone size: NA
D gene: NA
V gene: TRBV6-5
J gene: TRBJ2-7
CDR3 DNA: TGTGCCAGCAGTTACGCTGGTGCGGGCTACGAGCAGTACTTC
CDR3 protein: CASSYAGAGYEQYF

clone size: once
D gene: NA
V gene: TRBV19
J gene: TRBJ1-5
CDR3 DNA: TGTGCCAGTAGGGACCCTGGGGTTCAGCCCCAGCATTTT
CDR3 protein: CASRDPGVQPQHF

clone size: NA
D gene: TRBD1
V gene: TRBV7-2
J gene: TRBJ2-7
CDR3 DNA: TGTGCCAGCAGCCCGCCGAACAGGGGATGGTACGAGCAGTACTTC
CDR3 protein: CASSPPNRGWYEQYF

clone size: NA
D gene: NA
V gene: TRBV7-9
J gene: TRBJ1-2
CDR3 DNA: TGTGCCAGCAGCCAGGACAGCTACTATGGCTACACCTTC
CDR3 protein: CASSQDSYYGYTF

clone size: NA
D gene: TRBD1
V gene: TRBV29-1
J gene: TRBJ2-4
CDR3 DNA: TGCAGCGTTGACAGGGGGAACATTCAGTACTTC
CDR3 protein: CSVDRGNIQYF

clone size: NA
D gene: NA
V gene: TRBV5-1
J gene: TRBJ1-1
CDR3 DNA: TGCGCCAGCAGGGGAGCCAGGAACACTGAAGCTTTCTTT
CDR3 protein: CASRGARNTEAFF

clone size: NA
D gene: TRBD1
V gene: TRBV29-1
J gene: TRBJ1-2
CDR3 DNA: TGCAGCGTTCCTCGTCCAGGGGGCGCGGACTATGGCTACACCTTC
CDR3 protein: CSVPRPGGADYGYTF

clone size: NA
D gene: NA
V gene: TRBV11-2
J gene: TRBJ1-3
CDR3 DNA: TGTGCCAGCAGCTTAGTAGGGGCTTCTGGAAACACCATATATTTT
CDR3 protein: CASSLVGASGNTIYF

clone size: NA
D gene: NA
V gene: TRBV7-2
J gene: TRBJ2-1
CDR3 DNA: TGTGCCAGCAGCTTAACAGCCTACAATGAGCAGTTCTTC
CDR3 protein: CASSLTAYNEQFF

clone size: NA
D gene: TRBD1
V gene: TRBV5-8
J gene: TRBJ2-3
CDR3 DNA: TGTGCCAGCAGCTGGGACAGGGGCACAGATACGCAGTATTTT
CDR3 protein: CASSWDRGTDTQYF

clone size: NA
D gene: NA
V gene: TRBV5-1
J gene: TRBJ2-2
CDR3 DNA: TGCGCCAGCAGCTTAGGGAGGACGAACACCGGGGAGCTGTTTTTT
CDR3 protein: CASSLGRTNTGELFF

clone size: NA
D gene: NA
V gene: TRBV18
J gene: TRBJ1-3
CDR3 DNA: TGTGCCAGCTCACCAAGCTACACCATATATTTT
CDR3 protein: CASSPSYTIYF

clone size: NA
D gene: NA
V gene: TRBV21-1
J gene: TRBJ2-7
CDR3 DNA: TGTGCCAGCAGCAAATCCAACCGCAGAGGGGGCGAGCAGTACTTC
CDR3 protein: CASSKSNRRGGEQYF

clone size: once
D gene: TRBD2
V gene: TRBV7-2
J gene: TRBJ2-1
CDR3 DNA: TGTGCCAGCAGCACCGGGACTAGCGCGTACAATGAGCAGTTCTTC
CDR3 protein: CASSTGTSAYNEQFF

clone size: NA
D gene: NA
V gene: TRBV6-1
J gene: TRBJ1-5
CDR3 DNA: TGTGCCAGCAGTGACCCACTAGGAAAAGGTGGGGGATACAATCAGCCCCAGCATTTT
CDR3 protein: CASSDPLGKGGGYNQPQHF

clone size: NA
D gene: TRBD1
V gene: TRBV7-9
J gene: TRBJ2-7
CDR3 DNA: TGTGCCAGCAGCCCGGGACAGGGGAACCTATACGAGCAGTACTTC
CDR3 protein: CASSPGQGNLYEQYF

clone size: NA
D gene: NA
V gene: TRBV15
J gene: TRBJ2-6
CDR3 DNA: TGTGCCACCAGCTTCCGTCTGGGACGGAACTCTGGGGCCAACGTCCTGACTTTC
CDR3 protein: CATSFRLGRNSGANVLTF

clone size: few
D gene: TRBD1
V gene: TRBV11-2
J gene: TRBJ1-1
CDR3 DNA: TGTGCCAGCAGCCTCGACAGGGCTGAAGCTTTCTTT
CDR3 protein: CASSLDRAEAFF

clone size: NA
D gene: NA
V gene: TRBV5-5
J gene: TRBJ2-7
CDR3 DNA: TGTGCCAGCAGCTTGGCCTACGCCCTCTACTACGAGCAGTACTTC
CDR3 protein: CASSLAYALYYEQYF

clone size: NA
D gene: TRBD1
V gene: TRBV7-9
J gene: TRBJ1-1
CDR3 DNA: TGTGCCAGCAGCTTAGTCCCGGGGACAGGGATCATGAACACTGAAGCTTTCTTT
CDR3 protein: CASSLVPGTGIMNTEAFF

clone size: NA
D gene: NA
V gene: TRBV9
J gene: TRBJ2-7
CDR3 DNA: TGTGCCAGCAGCGTAATACGTTTTAATCCCTACGAGCAGTACTTC
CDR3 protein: CASSVIRFNPYEQYF

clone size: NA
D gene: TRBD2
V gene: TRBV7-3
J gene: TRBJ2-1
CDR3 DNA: TGTGCCAGCAGCTTGAGGAGGCGGGAGACGGGCAATGAGCAGTTCTTC
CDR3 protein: CASSLRRRETGNEQFF

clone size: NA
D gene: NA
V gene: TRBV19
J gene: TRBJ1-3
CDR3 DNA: TGTGCCAGTAGTATTGAGGGAGCTGGAAACACCATATATTTT
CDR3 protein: CASSIEGAGNTIYF

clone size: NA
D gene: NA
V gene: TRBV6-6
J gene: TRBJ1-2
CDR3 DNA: TGTGCCAGCACCCCCGGCGGTTGGGGCTACACCTTC
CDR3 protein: CASTPGGWGYTF

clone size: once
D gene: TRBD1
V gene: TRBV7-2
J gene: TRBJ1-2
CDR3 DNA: TGTGCCAGCAGCTTAAACAGGGGTGTAGATGGCTACACCTTC
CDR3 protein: CASSLNRGVDGYTF

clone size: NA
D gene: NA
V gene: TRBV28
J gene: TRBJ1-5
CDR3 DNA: TGTGCCAGCAGTTTAGGGGGGGGTGGCAATCAGCCCCAGCATTTT
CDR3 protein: CASSLGGGGNQPQHF

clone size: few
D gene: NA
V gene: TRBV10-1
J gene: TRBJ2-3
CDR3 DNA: TGCGCCAGCAGTGGGGTGGGGGATACGCAGTATTTT
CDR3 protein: CASSGVGDTQYF

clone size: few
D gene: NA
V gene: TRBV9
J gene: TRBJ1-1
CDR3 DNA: TGTGCCAGCAGCGTAGGAACCTCACAGGGAAGTACTGAAGCTTTCTTT
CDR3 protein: CASSVGTSQGSTEAFF

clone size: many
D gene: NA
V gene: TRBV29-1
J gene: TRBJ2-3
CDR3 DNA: TGCAGCGTTGAAGATCCGGTAAGCAGGGACGATACGCAGTATTTT
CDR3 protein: CSVEDPVSRDDTQYF

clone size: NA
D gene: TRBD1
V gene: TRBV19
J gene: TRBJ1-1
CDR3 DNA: TGTGCCAGTAGTGCGACAGGGGGCCACTATATAACTGAAGCTTTCTTT
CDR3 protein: CASSATGGHYITEAFF

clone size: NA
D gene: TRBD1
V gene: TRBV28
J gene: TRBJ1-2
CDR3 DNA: TGTGCCAGCAGTACAAGGGACAGTTATGGCTACACCTTC
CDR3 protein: CASSTRDSYGYTF

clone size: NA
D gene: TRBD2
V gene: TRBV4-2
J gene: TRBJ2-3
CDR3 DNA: TGTGCCAGCAGCCAAGATTATAGCGGGAGCAGAGATACGCAGTATTTT
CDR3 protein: CASSQDYSGSRDTQYF

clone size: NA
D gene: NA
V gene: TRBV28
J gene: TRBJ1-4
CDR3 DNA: TGTGCCAGCAAAACTGGGGGGCGGGTAAATGAAAAACTGTTTTTT
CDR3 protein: CASKTGGRVNEKLFF